This T cell receptor (beta chain) was recorded in a study of OX40 agonist ivuxolimab in advanced cancers. Study context: With ivuxolimab, an agonistic anti-OX40 (CD134) antibody, patients were treated.

Findings and limits, study-wide: Relative to CD4+ cells, CD8+ T cells on average had more expanded clones.

People who had autoimmune disease history or systemic immunosuppression were excluded. The CDR3 contains 17 residues. V lost 2 bases and J lost 2, with 17 bases in between. Germline CDR1 reads SGHTA; CDR2 reads FQGNSA. In its sample, this clone was seen a few times. Its antigen is as yet unknown. Repertoires were generated with immunoSEQ multiplex PCR, while TCRdb's copy carries only in-frame clones and drops some. The repertoire includes 25,000 to 35,000 clones, roughly 85% of them detected once, and 48% sits in the top ten. This TCR was sampled from an adult with an advanced solid tumor such as melanoma, head and neck, liver or kidney cancer. This chain connects TRBV7-2 to TRBJ2-3; D not certain. This specimen consisted of CD4+ or CD8+ T cells sorted from blood, obtained in a trial of the OX40 agonist ivuxolimab. The CDR3 is CASSLPYGDGPTDTQYF. Written as DNA, the CDR3 is TGTGCCAGCAGCTTACCCTACGGAGACGGACCCACAGATACGCAGTATTTT.